This T cell receptor (beta chain) is from a study of blood T cell repertoires in COVID-19. Across the whole study: Sources were T cells, B-cell-depleted T cells, or PBMCs; the material itself was cDNA or gDNA.

The authors' processing: Amplification from reference gene primers served as the basis for estimated nucleated cell counts. Measured with immunoSEQ multiplex PCR; TCRdb has only the in-frame clones, and not every one. V, J and clone size were drawn from that table, and D and trimming were deduced from the DNA. This sample has about 120,000 clones, with around 80% found just once. The CDR3 has 14 amino acids. V shed 8 bases and J shed 4 bases, with 17 bases lying between them. Germline V lookup: CDR1 LNHDA, CDR2 SQIVND (reference sequence). This clone was counted a single time. Sequenced: peripheral blood. This sequence was found in a middle-aged man with active or convalescent COVID-19. The chain joins TRBV19 to TRBJ2-5; D gene unclear. CDR3 amino acids: CASAPSRLGETQYF. The CDR3 coding sequence is TGTGCCAGTGCCCCCAGTCGCCTAGGAGAGACCCAGTACTTC. Full variable domain (rest looked up from reference TRBV19 and TRBJ2-5): DGGITQSPKYLFRKEGQNVTLSCEQNLNHDAMYWYRQDPGQGLRLIYYSQIVNDFQKGDIAEGYSVSREKKESFPLTVTSAQKNPTAFYLCASAPSRLGETQYFGPGTRLLVL.